The present T cell receptor beta chain was sequenced within a study of blood T cell repertoires in COVID-19 (dated by TCRdb to between 2020 and 2021). With regard to the full study: Collaborator samples came from the United States, Italy and Spain and covered acute and convalescent phases of COVID-19. Subjects who had been exposed to COVID-19, were actively infected with it, or had recovered from it provided the deeply sampled blood TCRbeta repertoires that made up the dataset. The material from the prospective study consisted of cDNA or gDNA derived from T cells, B-cell-depleted T cells, or PBMCs. Where available, HLA class I and class II types were taken from metadata supplied by the sample provider and were not determined by assay-based typing. The sample metadata nearly always contained a de-identified subject ID, COVID-19 status, age in years and sex. The repertoires were released in a freely available public database intended as a resource for research on the immune response to SARS-CoV-2. The samples were drawn from the first 160 participants of the ongoing ImmuneRACE study and from some 1,300 subjects provided by 6 global collaborators. Overall study results and their limits: The quantity of clinical and demographic metadata differed by source and by participant and was supplied without curation.

TCRbeta CDR3 regions were amplified from genomic DNA by means of the immunoSEQ Assay, a bias-controlled multiplex PCR. As for the authors' bioinformatics: Nucleated cell counts per sample were estimated from amplification of reference gene primers within the assay. To quantify the absolute abundance of each unique TCRbeta CDR3 rearrangement, sequence reads were collapsed and filtered. For each sample, productive Simpson clonality was calculated by taking the square root of Simpson's diversity index across productive rearrangements. The immuneACCESS repertoire file appears here via TCRdb, limited to in-frame rearrangements. These files lack a portion of the clones; in checked studies, under half of the deficit traces to unresolved V genes, and the cause of the others is not known. The V and J calls and clone size come from that table; D and trimming were worked out from the DNA. The table for this sample lists 200,000 to 300,000 clones; approximately 85% of them were counted only once. 4.7% of the sample is taken by the ten largest.

Each collaborating institution followed its own protocols to collect whole blood in K2EDTA tubes. For TCRbeta analysis, collaborators shipped samples in one of three forms: frozen whole blood, isolated PBMCs, or DNA extracted from either of those sample types. The germline V gene gives CDR1 as ENHRY and CDR2 as SYGVKD. V is pruned by 5 bases and J by 8 bases, leaving 14 bases of the junction without a gene match. The CDR3 measures 16 amino acids from cysteine to phenylalanine. The CDR3 DNA has 48 bases and is translated from base 1. This clone has just a few counts. Its antigen has not been determined. No much larger clone exists at a distance of one base, and base qualities are not known.

The sequenced sample consisted of peripheral blood. The receptor was derived from a woman in her 70s with acute or convalescent COVID-19. The chain links TRBV10-3 with TRBJ2-2, with TRBD1 matching 7 junction bases. The DNA reads as follows: TGTGCCATCAGTTCGACCGGTACAGGGGTGGAAGGGGAGCTGTTTTTT. Its amino acids are CAISSTGTGVEGELFF.